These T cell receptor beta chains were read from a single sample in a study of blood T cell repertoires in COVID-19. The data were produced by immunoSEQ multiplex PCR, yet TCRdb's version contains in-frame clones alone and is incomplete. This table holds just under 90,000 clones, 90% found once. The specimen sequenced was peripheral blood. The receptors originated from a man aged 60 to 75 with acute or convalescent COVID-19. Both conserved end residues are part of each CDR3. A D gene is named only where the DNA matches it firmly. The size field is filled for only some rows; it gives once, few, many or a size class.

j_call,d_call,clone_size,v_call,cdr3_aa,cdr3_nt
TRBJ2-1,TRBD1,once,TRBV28,CASSRQGVVYNEQFF,TGTGCCAGCAGTCGACAGGGGGTTGTCTACAATGAGCAGTTCTTC
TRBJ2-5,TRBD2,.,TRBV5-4,CASSSEWTSGRIRQETQYF,TGTGCCAGCAGCTCAGAGTGGACTAGCGGGAGGATAAGGCAAGAGACCCAGTACTTC
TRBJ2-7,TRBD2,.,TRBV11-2,CASSKQGLGIDEQYF,TGTGCCAGCAGTAAGCAGGGACTAGGGATCGACGAGCAGTACTTC
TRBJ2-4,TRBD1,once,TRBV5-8,CASSFMGQGANIQYF,TGTGCCAGCAGCTTCATGGGACAGGGTGCAAACATTCAGTACTTC
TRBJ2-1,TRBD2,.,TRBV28,CASSLAGGGNEQFF,TGTGCCAGCAGTTTAGCGGGAGGAGGGAATGAGCAGTTCTTC
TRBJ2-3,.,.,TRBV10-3,CAIRGDTGTDTQYF,TGTGCCATCAGGGGGGACACAGGCACAGATACGCAGTATTTT
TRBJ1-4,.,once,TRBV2,CASRRRTATNEKLFF,TGTGCCAGCAGGAGACGGACTGCAACTAATGAAAAACTGTTTTTT
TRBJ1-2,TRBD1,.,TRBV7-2,CASSLVTGGNYGYTF,TGTGCCAGCAGCTTAGTGACAGGGGGGAACTATGGCTACACCTTC
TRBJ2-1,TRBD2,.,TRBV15,CATSRDLLAGPFF,TGTGCCACCAGCAGAGATTTACTAGCGGGCCCGTTCTTC
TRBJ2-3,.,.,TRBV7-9,CASSLMTGTDTQYF,TGTGCCAGCAGCTTAATGACGGGAACAGATACGCAGTATTTT
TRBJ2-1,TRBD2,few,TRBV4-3,CASSQDQTSGSALFF,TGCGCCAGCAGCCAAGATCAAACTAGCGGGAGCGCCCTCTTCTTC
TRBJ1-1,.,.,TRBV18,CASSPLGQNTEAFF,TGTGCCAGCTCACCACTGGGGCAGAACACTGAAGCTTTCTTT
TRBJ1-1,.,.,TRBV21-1,CASTPQGAAFF,TGTGCCAGCACCCCACAGGGGGCTGCTTTCTTT
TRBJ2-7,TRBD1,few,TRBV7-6,CASSVGQGPYEQYF,TGTGCCAGCAGCGTTGGACAGGGACCCTACGAGCAGTACTTC
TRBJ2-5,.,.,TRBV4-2,CASSQDKVRGRGIETQYF,TGTGCCAGCAGCCAAGATAAAGTTAGGGGGAGGGGCATAGAGACCCAGTACTTC
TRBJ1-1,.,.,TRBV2,CASNRVSDTEAFF,TGTGCCAGCAACAGGGTTTCTGACACTGAAGCTTTCTTT
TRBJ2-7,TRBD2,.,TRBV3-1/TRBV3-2,CASSHGTSGLYEQYF,TGTGCCAGCAGCCACGGGACTAGCGGGCTCTACGAGCAGTACTTC
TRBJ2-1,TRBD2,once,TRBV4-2,CASSQRTSGYNEQFF,TGTGCCAGCAGCCAAAGGACTAGCGGGTACAATGAGCAGTTCTTC
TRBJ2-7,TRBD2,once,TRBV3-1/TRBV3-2,CASSQGGGRGLYEQYF,TGTGCCAGCAGCCAAGGCGGGGGTAGGGGCCTCTACGAGCAGTACTTC
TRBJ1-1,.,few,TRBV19,CASSISVNTEAFF,TGTGCCAGTAGTATCTCGGTAAACACTGAAGCTTTCTTT
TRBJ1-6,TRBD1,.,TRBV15,CATSRDRDNSPLHF,TGTGCCACCAGCAGGGACAGGGATAATTCACCCCTCCACTTT
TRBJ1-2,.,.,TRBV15,CATSAAREDYGYTF,TGTGCCACCAGCGCCGCCAGGGAGGACTATGGCTACACCTTC
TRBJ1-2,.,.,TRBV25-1,CASSELQGNGYTF,TGTGCCAGCAGTGAACTTCAGGGAAATGGCTACACCTTC
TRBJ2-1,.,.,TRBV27,CASSQFSEQFF,TGTGCCAGCAGTCAATTTAGTGAGCAGTTCTTC
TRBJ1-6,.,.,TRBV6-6,CASSRQNSPLHF,TGTGCCAGCAGTCGACAAAATTCACCCCTCCACTTT
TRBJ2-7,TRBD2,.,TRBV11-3,CASSPLAGAAYEQYF,TGTGCCAGCAGCCCACTAGCGGGAGCTGCCTACGAGCAGTACTTC
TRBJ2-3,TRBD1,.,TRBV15,CATSRDLGQGTDTQYF,TGTGCCACCAGCAGAGATCTCGGACAGGGGACAGATACGCAGTATTTT
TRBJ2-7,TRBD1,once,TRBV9,CASSEGAKGYEQYF,TGTGCCAGCAGCGAGGGGGCCAAGGGTTACGAGCAGTACTTC